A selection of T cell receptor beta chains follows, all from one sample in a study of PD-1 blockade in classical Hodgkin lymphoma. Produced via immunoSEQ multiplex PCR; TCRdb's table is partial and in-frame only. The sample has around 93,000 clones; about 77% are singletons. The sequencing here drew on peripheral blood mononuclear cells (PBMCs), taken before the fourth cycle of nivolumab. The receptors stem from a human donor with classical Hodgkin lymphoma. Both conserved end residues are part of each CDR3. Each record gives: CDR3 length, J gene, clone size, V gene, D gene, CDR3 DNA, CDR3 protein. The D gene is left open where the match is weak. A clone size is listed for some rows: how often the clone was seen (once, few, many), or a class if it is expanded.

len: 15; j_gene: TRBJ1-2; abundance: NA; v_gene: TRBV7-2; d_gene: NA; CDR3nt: TGTGCCAGCAGCTTAGGACAGGTCCTTAACTATGGCTACACCTTC; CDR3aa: CASSLGQVLNYGYTF
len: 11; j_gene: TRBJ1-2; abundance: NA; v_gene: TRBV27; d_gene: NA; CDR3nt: TGTGCCAGCGGGGGAAGGAGTGGCTACACCTTC; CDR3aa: CASGGRSGYTF
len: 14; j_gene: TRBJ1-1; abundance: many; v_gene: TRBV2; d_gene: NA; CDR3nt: TGTGCCAGCAGTTCCCAGGGTCCGAACACTGAAGCTTTCTTT; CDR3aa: CASSSQGPNTEAFF
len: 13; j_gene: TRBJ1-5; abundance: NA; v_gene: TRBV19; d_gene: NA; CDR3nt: TGTGCCAGTAGTATAAGGGGCAATCAGCCCCAGCATTTT; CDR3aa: CASSIRGNQPQHF
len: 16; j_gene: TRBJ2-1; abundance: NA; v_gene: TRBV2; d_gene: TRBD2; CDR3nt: TGTGCCAGCACCCTAGGACTAGCGGGAGTCCTCAATGAGCAGTTCTTC; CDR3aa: CASTLGLAGVLNEQFF
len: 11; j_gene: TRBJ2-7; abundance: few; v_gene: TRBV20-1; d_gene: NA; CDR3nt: TGCAGTGCTAAACGGGGCTACGAGCAGTACTTC; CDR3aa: CSAKRGYEQYF
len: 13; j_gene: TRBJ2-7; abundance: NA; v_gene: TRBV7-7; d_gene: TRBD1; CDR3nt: TGTGCCAGCAGCCGCGACAGGGGGGACGAGCAGTACTTC; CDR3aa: CASSRDRGDEQYF
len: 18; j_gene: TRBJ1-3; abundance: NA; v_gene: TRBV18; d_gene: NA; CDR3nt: TGTGCCAGCTCACCACCGCAGGGAACCCTCTTAGCTGGAAACACCATATATTTT; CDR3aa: CASSPPQGTLLAGNTIYF
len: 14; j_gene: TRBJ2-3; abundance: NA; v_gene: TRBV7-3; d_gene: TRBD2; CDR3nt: TGTGCCAGCAGCTTAACAACGACTAGCGGGGGAAGGTATTTT; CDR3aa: CASSLTTTSGGRYF
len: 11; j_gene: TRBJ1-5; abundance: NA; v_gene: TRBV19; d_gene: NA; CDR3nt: TGTGCCAGGACCTCTAATCAGCCCCAGCATTTT; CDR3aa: CARTSNQPQHF
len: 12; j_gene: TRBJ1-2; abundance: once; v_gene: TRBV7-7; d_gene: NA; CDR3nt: TGTGCTAGCAGCTTCAGGGAATATGGCTACACCTTC; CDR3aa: CASSFREYGYTF
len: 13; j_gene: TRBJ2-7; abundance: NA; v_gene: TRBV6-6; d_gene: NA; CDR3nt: TGTGCCAGCAGTTACGGCCTGTACTACGAGCAGTACTTC; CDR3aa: CASSYGLYYEQYF
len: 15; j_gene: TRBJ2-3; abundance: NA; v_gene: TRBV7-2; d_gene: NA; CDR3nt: TGTGCCAGCAGCCCTAGGACTTTCAGGGGAGATACGCAGTATTTT; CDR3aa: CASSPRTFRGDTQYF
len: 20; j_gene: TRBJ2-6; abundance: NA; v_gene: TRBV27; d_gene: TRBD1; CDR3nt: TGTGCCAGCAGTTTAAGGCCGGGACAGACGACCTACTCTGGGGCCAACGTCCTGACTTTC; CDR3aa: CASSLRPGQTTYSGANVLTF
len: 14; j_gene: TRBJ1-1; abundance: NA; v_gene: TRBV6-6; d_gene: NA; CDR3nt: TGTGCCAGCAGTTACTCGGCGGCCGCACAGTTAGGTTTCTTT; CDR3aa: CASSYSAAAQLGFF
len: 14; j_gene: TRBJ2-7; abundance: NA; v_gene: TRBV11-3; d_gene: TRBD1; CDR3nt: TGTGCCAGCAGCCCGGGACAGGCCTCCTACGAGCAGTACTTC; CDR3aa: CASSPGQASYEQYF
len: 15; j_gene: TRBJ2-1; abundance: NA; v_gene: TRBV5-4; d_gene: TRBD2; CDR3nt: TGTGCCAGCAGCCACCCGGGACTAGCGGGAAGTGAGCAGTTCTTC; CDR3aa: CASSHPGLAGSEQFF
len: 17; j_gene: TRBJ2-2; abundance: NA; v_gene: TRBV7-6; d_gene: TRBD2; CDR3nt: TGTGCCAGCAGCTTAGCACGGGGGGGCCCGAACACCGGGGAGCTGTTTTTT; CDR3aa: CASSLARGGPNTGELFF
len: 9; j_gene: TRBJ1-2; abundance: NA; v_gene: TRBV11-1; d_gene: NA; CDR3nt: TGTGCCGTGGGCTATGGCTACACCTTC; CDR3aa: CAVGYGYTF
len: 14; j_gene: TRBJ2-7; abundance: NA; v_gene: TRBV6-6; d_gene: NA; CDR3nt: TGTGCCAGCATGATCCAGCGGGTTTCCTACGAGCAGTACTTC; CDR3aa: CASMIQRVSYEQYF
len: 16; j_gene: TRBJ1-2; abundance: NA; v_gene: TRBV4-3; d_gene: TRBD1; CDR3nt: TGCGCCAGCAGCCAAGATATCGGGACAGTGCGGAATGGCTACACCTTC; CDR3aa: CASSQDIGTVRNGYTF
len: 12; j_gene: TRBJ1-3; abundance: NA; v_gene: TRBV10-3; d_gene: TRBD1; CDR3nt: TGTGCCATCAGGGACAGGGGAAACACCATATATTTT; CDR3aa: CAIRDRGNTIYF
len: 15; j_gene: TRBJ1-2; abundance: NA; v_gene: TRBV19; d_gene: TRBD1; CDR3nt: TGTGCCAGTAGTATAGAGGCGGGACAGGGCTATGGCTACACCTTC; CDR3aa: CASSIEAGQGYGYTF
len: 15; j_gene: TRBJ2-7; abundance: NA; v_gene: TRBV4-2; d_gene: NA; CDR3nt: TGTGCCAGCAGCCAAGGTTACCAGGGTTTCTACGAGCAGTACTTC; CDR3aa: CASSQGYQGFYEQYF
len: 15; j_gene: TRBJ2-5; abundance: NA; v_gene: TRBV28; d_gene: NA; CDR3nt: TGTGCCAGCAGTTTGAGGGAGGGGGCCCCAGAGACCCAGTACTTC; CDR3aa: CASSLREGAPETQYF
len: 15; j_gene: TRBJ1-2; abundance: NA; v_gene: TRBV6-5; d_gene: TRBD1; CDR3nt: TGTGCCAGCAGACAAGGCCAGGGGGCGGGCTATGGCTACACCTTC; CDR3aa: CASRQGQGAGYGYTF
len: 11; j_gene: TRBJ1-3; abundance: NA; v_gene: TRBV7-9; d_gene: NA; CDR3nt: TGTGCCAGCAGCTCTGGAAACACCATATATTTT; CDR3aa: CASSSGNTIYF
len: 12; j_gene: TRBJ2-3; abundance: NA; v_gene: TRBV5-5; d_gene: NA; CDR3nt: TGTGCCAGCAGCTTGATCTGGCCTACGCAGTATTTT; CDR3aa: CASSLIWPTQYF
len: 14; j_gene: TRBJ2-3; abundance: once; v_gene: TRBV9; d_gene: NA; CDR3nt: TGTGCCAGCAGCGTAGTTGCGAGCACAGATACGCAGTATTTT; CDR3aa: CASSVVASTDTQYF
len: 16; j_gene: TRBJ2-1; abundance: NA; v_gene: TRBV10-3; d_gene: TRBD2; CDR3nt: TGTGCCATCAGTGAGATCCCGGGACTAGCGGTCAATGAGCAGTTCTTC; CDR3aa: CAISEIPGLAVNEQFF
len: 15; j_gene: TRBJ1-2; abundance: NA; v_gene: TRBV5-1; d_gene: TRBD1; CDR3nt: TGCGCCAGCAGCATTTCAGGGGGTCTGAACTATGGCTACACCTTC; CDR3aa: CASSISGGLNYGYTF
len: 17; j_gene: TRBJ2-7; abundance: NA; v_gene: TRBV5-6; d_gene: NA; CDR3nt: TGTGCCAGCAGCTCAATCGGTTGGGGCAGGGTGGTGGAGGAGCAGTACTTC; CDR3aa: CASSSIGWGRVVEEQYF
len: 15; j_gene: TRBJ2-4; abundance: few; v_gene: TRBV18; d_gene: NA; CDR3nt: TGTGCCAGCTCACCCACCCAGGGGACCAAAAACATTCAGTACTTC; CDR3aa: CASSPTQGTKNIQYF
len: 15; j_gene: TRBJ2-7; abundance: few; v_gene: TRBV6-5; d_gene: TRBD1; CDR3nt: TGTGCCAGCATGGGACAGGGCTTATCGGACTACGAGCAGTACTTC; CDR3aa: CASMGQGLSDYEQYF
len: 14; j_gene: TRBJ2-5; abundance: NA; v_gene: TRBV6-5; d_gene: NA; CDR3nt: TGTGCCAGCAGCAAAATACGCGTGCAAGAGACCCAGTACTTC; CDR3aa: CASSKIRVQETQYF
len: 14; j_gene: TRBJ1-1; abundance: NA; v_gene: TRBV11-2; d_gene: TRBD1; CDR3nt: TGTGCCAGCAGCTTTGGGACAGGGGTCACTGAAGCTTTCTTT; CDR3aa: CASSFGTGVTEAFF
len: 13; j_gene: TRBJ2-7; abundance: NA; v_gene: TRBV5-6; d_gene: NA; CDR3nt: TGTGCCAGCAGCTTGGCCTCAAGTTACGAGCAGTACTTC; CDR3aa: CASSLASSYEQYF